These 2 T cell receptor beta chains share one sample of origin, sequenced in a study of shared clonotypes between healthy human individuals. Sequenced by immunoSEQ multiplex PCR; TCRdb stores in-frame clones only, minus some. The table lists a few million clones, around nine tenths of them singletons. Sample: naive CD4+ T cells sorted from blood. Subset given: CD45RA+ positively selected. All receptors derive from a man aged 18 to 29 in good health.

This chain joins TRBV12-2 and TRBJ2-7; the table names TRBD2, a call not compared with the DNA. TRBV12-2 is a pseudogene locus. The CDR3 sequence is 9 residues long. This CDR3 reads CASRLLRSV. For the CDR3, the DNA is TGTGCAAGTCGCCTCTTGAGGTCAGTC.

The CDR3 DNA is TGCGCCAGCAGTGAGCTCACCTCTGGAAACACCATATATTTT. This codes for CASSELTSGNTIYF. This sequence joins TRBV10-2 and TRBJ1-3; D is uncertain. Germline V lookup: CDR1 WSHSY, CDR2 SAAADI. This CDR3 contains 14 residues. V was shortened by 2 bases and J by 0 bases, with 5 bases between the two germline ends.